This TCR beta chain originates from a study of control samples from healthy donors and cancer patients. Trimming removed 0 bases from V and 6 bases from J, with 9 bases in between. Germline CDR1 and CDR2: MRHNA and SNTAGT. There are 15 residues in the CDR3. Here immunoSEQ multiplex PCR was the method, and the copy in TCRdb shows in-frame clones only, minus some. The table includes roughly 20,000 clones, 80% to 85% detected once. Sequenced material: PBMCs. The chain links TRBV6-4 to TRBJ1-6; D ambiguous. This sequence was found in a man older than 75 with head and neck cancer. CDR3 loop: CASSDSSGGNSPLHF. In DNA, the CDR3 is TGTGCCAGCAGTGACTCCTCCGGAGGTAATTCACCCCTCCACTTT.